This paragraph covers one T cell receptor beta chain sequence. The antigen is not known. V was pared by 4 bases and J by 8 bases, with 4 bases of the junction left unmatched. Germline V gene lookup returns CDR1 DFQATT and CDR2 SNEGSKA (reference sequence). The CDR3 consists of 12 residues. This record belongs to a study of blood T cells in healthy people across ages. Findings of the study overall: There were more naive CD4+ cells and higher diversity in long-lived donors than in aged donors. PBMCs left unsorted prevented a conclusive naive versus antigen-experienced comparison. The fall in TCR beta diversity per million T cells was roughly linear with age. Possibly confounding the expanded clonotype changes was the fact that donor CMV status was unknown.

For the second PCR, which ran for roughly 7 to 11 cycles, a sample-barcoded 5' primer and a J-beta primer mix were used. TCRdb redid the calling of the 5' RACE reads with MiXCR, one entry per CDR3 protein. The sample records roughly 1.6 million distinct CDR3 sequences, about 31% being singletons. The V and J genes are TRBV20-1 and TRBJ1-5; 8 nucleotides align to TRBD1. The receptor was derived from a woman aged 30 to 39 in good health. Sequencing used blood. The CDR3 loop reads CSAMDRVKPQHF. The CDR3 DNA is TGCAGTGCTATGGACAGGGTTAAGCCCCAGCATTTT.